The 15 T cell receptor beta chains below were found in one sample sequenced in a study of cytomegalovirus exposure and HLA in healthy donors. The PCR ran on 60 Vbeta and 13 Jbeta primers. The data were produced by immunoSEQ multiplex PCR, yet TCRdb's version contains in-frame clones alone and is incomplete. The sample includes 90,000 to 150,000 clones, roughly 70% of them seen just once. The sample taken for sequencing was PBMCs. These receptors came from a woman in her thirties or forties in good health and CMV-seropositive.

The J gene is TRBJ1-2, the V gene TRBV9; D gene uncertain. In germline, CDR1 is SGDLS, CDR2 YYNGEE. The CDR3 contains 12 residues. V gave up 3 bases and J gave up 8 bases, with 11 bases separating them. The CDR3 DNA follows: TGTGCCAGCAGCGAGGGAGGGATCGGCTACACCTTC. It translates to CASSEGGIGYTF.

CDR3 nucleotide sequence: TGTGCCAGCAGTTACGAGAACAGGGTGGCGGCCCTCCACTTT. It translates to CASSYENRVAALHF. V and J are TRBV6-5 and TRBJ1-6, with TRBD1 as a possible D gene (6 bases). The germline V gene has CDR1 MNHEY and CDR2 SVGAGI. The CDR3 consists of 14 residues. Trimming took off 2 bases at V and 14 bases at J, with 16 bases between the two ends.

As DNA, the CDR3 is TGTGCCAGCAGCTTAGCGCCTTTACGGGGGGGGGAAACCCAGTACTTC. This encodes CASSLAPLRGGETQYF. The chain combines TRBV7-8 with TRBJ2-5, with 8 positions matching TRBD2. The germline V gene has CDR1 SGHVS and CDR2 FQNEAQ. V shed 0 bases and J 8 bases; nucleotides not matched to a gene: 11. The CDR3 length is 16 residues.

J is TRBJ2-3 and V is TRBV5-4; D unresolved. This CDR3 region has 15 residues. The V end lost 0 bases, the J end lost 0 bases, and 8 bases lay between the germline ends. Germline V CDR1 and CDR2: SGHNT, YYREEE (reference sequence). Written as DNA, the CDR3 is TGTGCCAGCAGCTTGGCGACATTAAGCACAGATACGCAGTATTTT. Protein: CASSLATLSTDTQYF.

This clone was seen a single time. This chain joins TRBV6-5 and TRBJ2-7; D remains unclear. There are 14 residues in the CDR3. Germline V lookup: CDR1 MNHEY, CDR2 SVGAGI. Trimming left V 7 bases short and J 10 bases short, with 23 bases between. DNA for the CDR3: TGTGCCAGCAACCCGTCATTGGGCAGCTCCGAACAGTACTTC. This encodes CASNPSLGSSEQYF.

This clone has just one count. This chain joins TRBV6-5 and TRBJ1-1; 9 nucleotides align to TRBD1. This CDR3 has 15 amino acids. Germline CDR1 MNHEY, CDR2 SVGAGI. V was pared by 5 bases and J by 1 base, with 5 bases of the junction left unmatched. In DNA, the CDR3 is TGTGCCAGCAGTGGGACAGGGATGAGGAACACTGAAGCTTTCTTT. It translates to CASSGTGMRNTEAFF.

The J gene is TRBJ2-7, the V gene TRBV14; D is uncertain. Germline lookup yields CDR1 SGHDN and CDR2 FVKESK. V was pared by 4 bases and J by 2 bases, with 9 bases between. The CDR3 is 13 amino acids. CDR3 sequence reads: CASSLSITYEQYF. The CDR3 nucleotides are TGTGCCAGCAGCCTCAGTATCACCTACGAGCAGTACTTC. The whole variable domain, filled in from reference TRBV14 and TRBJ2-7, reads EAGVTQFPSHSVIEKGQTVTLRCDPISGHDNLYWYRRVMGKEIKFLLHFVKESKQDESGMPNNRFLAERTGGTYSTLKVQPAELEDSGVYFCASSLSITYEQYFGPGTRLTVT.

This rearrangement joins TRBV4-1 to TRBJ2-7; possibly TRBD2 for D (6 bases). V lost 2 bases to trimming and J lost 1 base, with 24 bases between them. Per the germline V gene, CDR1 is MGHRA and CDR2 is YSYEKL. This CDR3 contains 19 residues. Here the CDR3 reads CASSQQIWPGGTVSYEQYF. The CDR3 DNA follows: TGCGCCAGCAGCCAACAAATCTGGCCCGGCGGGACGGTGTCCTACGAGCAGTACTTC.

The chain is built from TRBV28 and TRBJ2-3, with a weak D call TRBD2 (5 bases). Between the trimmed V and J ends, which lost 5 bases and 2 bases, there was a span of 8 bases. This CDR3 has 13 residues. Germline loops: CDR1 MDHEN, CDR2 SYDVKM. CDR3 sequence (DNA): TGTGCCAGCAGTCCGGACTTCACAGATACGCAGTATTTT. The encoded protein is CASSPDFTDTQYF.

This clone is medium-sized by share. The identical CDR3 is also encoded by other nucleotide sequences in the sample. The chain links TRBV14 to TRBJ1-1, with 8 bases fitting TRBD1. The CDR3 runs to 14 residues. Trimming removed 1 base from V and 7 bases from J; junction bases left unmatched: 5. Germline V gene lookup returns CDR1 SGHDN and CDR2 FVKESK. The CDR3 region is CASSQGPGGIEAFF. The DNA for the CDR3 is TGTGCCAGCAGCCAAGGTCCAGGGGGCATTGAAGCTTTCTTT.

This clone was seen a few times. CDR3 amino acids: CASSLGGTGGRHEQYF. DNA of the CDR3: TGTGCCAGCAGCTTGGGTGGGACAGGGGGCAGACACGAGCAGTACTTC. V gene TRBV5-6 combines with J gene TRBJ2-7; 12 positions match TRBD1. Germline-derived CDR1 and CDR2 are SGHDT and YYEEEE. The CDR3 length is 16 residues. With V trimmed by 0 bases and J by 5 bases, 6 bases remained unmatched.

The chain uses TRBV7-9 and TRBJ1-1; D ambiguous. Germline assignment: CDR1 SEHNR and CDR2 FQNEAQ (reference sequence). The CDR3 extends over 12 amino acids. Trimming took 2 bases from V and 4 from J, leaving 5 bases between them. For the CDR3, the DNA is TGTGCCAGCAGCTTAATATCCACTGAAGCTTTCTTT. It translates to CASSLISTEAFF.

This sequence joins TRBV9 and TRBJ1-4; the D is unclear. The germline V and J ends were trimmed by 4 bases and 7 bases, with 8 bases remaining between them. The germline V gene encodes CDR1 SGDLS and CDR2 YYNGEE. The CDR3 runs 12 residues. The CDR3 is CASSSYGEKLFF. Here the CDR3 DNA reads TGTGCCAGCAGCTCCTATGGTGAAAAACTGTTTTTT.

This chain connects TRBV5-6 to TRBJ1-2, with D unresolved. V lost 4 bases and J lost 8, with 21 bases in between. The CDR3 contains 15 residues. CDR1 and CDR2 (germline): SGHDT, YYEEEE. The DNA for the CDR3 is TGTGCCAGCAGCCCTACCTCGACCCTAACTAAAGGCTACACCTTC. This sequence encodes CASSPTSTLTKGYTF.

The J gene is TRBJ1-2, the V gene TRBV30; possible D gene TRBD1, 5 bases. The CDR3 has 12 residues. Trimming stripped 4 bases from V and 5 bases from J, with 11 bases between. Germline V lookup: CDR1 GTSNPN, CDR2 SVGIG (reference sequence). CDR3 region: CAWTGLGYGYTF. For the CDR3, the DNA is TGTGCCTGGACAGGGTTAGGTTATGGCTACACCTTC. The entire variable domain, with the rest obtained from reference TRBV30 and TRBJ1-2, is as follows: SQTIHQWPATLVQPVGSPLSLECTVEGTSNPNLYWYRQAAGRGLQLLFYSVGIGQISSEVPQNLSASRPQDRQFILSSKKLLLSDSGFYLCAWTGLGYGYTFGSGTRLTVV.